This T cell receptor (beta chain) was identified during a study of cytomegalovirus exposure and HLA in healthy donors. Study background: Early released data comprised about 85 million unique TCRs from HLA-typed donors. Of more than 350 genotyped donors, more than 75% clustered with self-reported Caucasian donors.

With regard to this clone: The antigen is unknown.

Both 60 Vbeta primers and 13 Jbeta primers went into the PCR. Assay: immunoSEQ multiplex PCR; the TCRdb copy retains only in-frame clones and omits some. In the table there are over 110,000 clones, around 80% of which are singletons. Study-wide points: Most of the CMV-associated TCR beta chains (in a later analysis) appeared to be HLA-restricted.

Germline CDR1 SGDLS, CDR2 YYNGEE. The V gene end was trimmed by 4 bases and the J gene end by 6 bases; junction bases not matched to a gene: 9. The CDR3 runs to 16 residues. This clonotype was obtained from an older woman in good health and CMV-seropositive. The chain employs TRBV9 and TRBJ2-1; 11 nucleotides align to TRBD2. Specimen: PBMCs. The CDR3 sequence: CASSLSGTSGINEQFF. The DNA of the CDR3 is TGTGCCAGCAGCCTATCCGGGACTAGCGGTATCAATGAGCAGTTCTTC. The full variable domain, rest sourced from reference TRBV9 and TRBJ2-1, is DSGVTQTPKHLITATGQRVTLRCSPRSGDLSVYWYQQSLDQGLQFLIQYYNGEERAKGNILERFSAQQFPDLHSELNLSSLELGDSALYFCASSLSGTSGINEQFFGPGTRLTVL.